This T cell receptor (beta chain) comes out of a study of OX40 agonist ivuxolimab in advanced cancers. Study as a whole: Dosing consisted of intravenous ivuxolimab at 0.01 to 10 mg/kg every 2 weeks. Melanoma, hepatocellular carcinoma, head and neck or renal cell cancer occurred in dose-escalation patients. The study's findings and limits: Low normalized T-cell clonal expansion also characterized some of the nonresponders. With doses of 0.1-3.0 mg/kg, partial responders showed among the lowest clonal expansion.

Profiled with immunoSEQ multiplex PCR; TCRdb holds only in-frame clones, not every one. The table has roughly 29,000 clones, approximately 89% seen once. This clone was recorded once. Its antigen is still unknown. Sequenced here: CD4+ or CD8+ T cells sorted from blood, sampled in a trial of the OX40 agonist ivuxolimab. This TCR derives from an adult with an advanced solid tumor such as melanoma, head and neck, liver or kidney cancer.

CDR3 coding DNA: TGTGCCAGCAGTGAAGCTGGCGGGGACGCCACTGAAGCTTTCTTT. Translated: CASSEAGGDATEAFF. The chain links TRBV6-1 to TRBJ1-1; tentative D call: TRBD1 (5 bases). Trimming took 0 bases from V and 4 from J, leaving 12 bases between them. The germline gives CDR1 MNHNS, CDR2 SASEGT. This CDR3 spans 15 amino acids.